The entry below gives a single TCR beta chain sequence along with its context. Which antigen it targets is not known. Within one base of it there is no much larger clone, and no base qualities were kept. CDR1 and CDR2 were assigned from the germline V gene as KGHSH and LQKENI. Counted from cysteine to phenylalanine, this CDR3 has 14 amino acids. Only the CDR3 DNA is retained, 42 bases long and in frame from the first base. V is pruned by 3 bases and J by 3 bases, leaving 3 bases of the junction without a gene match. Healthy HIV-negative adults with no recently reported acute infections or vaccinations were included as donors. Every donor was a Caucasian adult residing in Nashville, Tennessee, USA. CD4+ T cells were enriched by magnetic negative selection; naive cells were then positively selected on CD45RA, and the negative fraction formed the memory subset. Blood was obtained by leukapheresis, after which PBMCs were separated by Ficoll-Histopaque density gradient centrifugation and cryopreserved in liquid nitrogen vapor phase. Analytical flow cytometry was used to check the purity and quantity of every magnetically sorted T cell population. From each sorted fraction, genomic DNA was isolated and quantified by UV absorbance on a Nanodrop 2000c.

These data come from a study of shared clonotypes between healthy human individuals (dated by TCRdb to about 2020). A note on the overall study: Three men and two women, aged 18 to 49 years, made up the cohort. Libraries were prepared and TCR repertoires were sequenced by different laboratories using diverse techniques, in order to increase sequencing depth and limit assay-specific biases. For each donor, three plates each were used for CD4 naive and CD4 memory, two plates were used for CD8 naive, and one plate was used for CD8 memory. Each donor's leukapheresis produced roughly between roughly 0.85 and 9 billion PBMCs. To estimate repertoire size and how much clonotype sharing occurs between individuals, the study deeply sequenced the blood TCR repertoires of several healthy adults.

TCR CDR3 regions were amplified from genomic DNA by multiplex PCR using the deep immunoSEQ assay. Extracted genomic DNA from each cell subset was distributed evenly across all wells of several immunoSEQ 96-well plates, and each plate was treated as a replicate. Each replicate PCR for sorted subsets received roughly 0.2 ug genomic DNA, equal to about 30,000 T cell genomes. Purified libraries were quantified with a Qubit 3.0 fluorometer, sized on a Bioanalyzer 2100, and re-quantified with the KAPA Library Quantification kit. A separate single-read 150-cycle Illumina NextSeq 550 flow cell was used to sequence each immunoSEQ 96-well plate. On the study's bioinformatics: Because only junctional sequences without quality scores were contained in the immunoSEQ output, filtering matching that applied to full-length reads could not be performed. Sequences were annotated with PyIR, a Python wrapper for IgBLAST v1.9, and V/J genes and CDR3 were assigned using IMGT germline references. Reads were filtered out if the reads had weak V/J assignments (E-value above 1e-6), no CDR3, stop codons, out-of-frame junctions, or ambiguous translated residues. A V3J clonotype was defined by an identical inferred V gene, J gene, and CDR3 amino acid sequence. Percentage overlap between repertoires was computed as shared unique clonotypes divided by the size of the smaller repertoire. Repertoire richness was assessed with RTK rarefaction, the Chao1 estimator, and Recon v2.1 estimates of unobserved clonotypes. OLGA was used to compute generation probabilities for all TCRbeta clonotypes that the gDNA method yielded from a few donors. TCRdb carries this immuneACCESS record with in-frame sequences only. Its versions omit some clonotypes, under half of them owing to an unresolved V gene in the studies checked, with the rest unexplained. D and trimming come from the DNA, and the V and J calls and clone size come from that table. Here the sample has fewer than 1.6 million clones; approximately 98.5% occur a single time. The ten largest clones represent about 0.34% of the sample.

Overall results and qualifications from the work: Sharing across several donors was observed for about 5% of naive CD4, 3% to 4% of naive CD8, about 2.3% of memory CD4, and approximately 0.41% of memory CD8 clonotypes. Based on pairwise subsampling, the degree of clonotype sharing among donors was expected to be affected by sequencing depth. Larger estimated clonotype richness was generally found for naive subsets than for memory subsets. Compared with non-shared clonotypes, clonotypes shared by all four sorted-subset donors had higher generation probabilities. Sampling was limited to blood, and TCR repertoires in tissue likely differ from TCR repertoires in blood. The small number of donors limited the genetic and exposure-history diversity represented. Even with the large sequencing depth, rarefaction of the sorted-subset datasets indicated that sequencing was incomplete.

This chain joins TRBV18 to TRBJ1-2; 8 middle bases align to TRBD1. Source material: naive CD4+ T cells sorted from blood. Sample cell subset or site, as interpreted from the label and publication: CD45RA+ positively selected. The TCR sequence derives from a man aged 25 to 40 in good health. The nucleotides read TGTGCCAGCTCACCGCAACAGGGGGACTATGGCTACACCTTC. The encoded protein is CASSPQQGDYGYTF.